Following are 17 T cell receptor beta chains from one sample sequenced in a study of blood T cells in healthy people across ages. Sample-barcoded 5' priming and a J-beta primer mix drove a second PCR of about 7 to 12 cycles. TCRdb reprocessed the 5' RACE reads with MiXCR, giving one entry per CDR3 protein. The table lists some 1,800,000 distinct CDR3 sequences, approximately 39% of them singletons. The sequenced material came from blood. These receptors were taken from a human donor in good health.

V is TRBV29-1 and J is TRBJ1-4; tentative D call: TRBD1 (5 bases). The CDR3 runs to 15 residues. V was pared by 3 bases and J by 0 bases, with 11 bases between. Per the germline V gene, CDR1 is SQVTM and CDR2 is ANQGSEA. CDR3 sequence (DNA): TGCAGCGTTGACGGGACGGGCACAACTAATGAAAAACTGTTTTTT. Encoded protein: CSVDGTGTTNEKLFF.

The V and J genes are TRBV4-3 and TRBJ2-1; the D gene is possibly TRBD2 (6 bases). The CDR3 is made up of 16 amino acids. Trimming pared 0 bases from V and 5 bases from J, leaving 14 bases between. The germline CDR1 and CDR2 sequences are LGHNA and YSLEER. The CDR3 region is CASSQEGLAPNNEQFF. As DNA, the CDR3 is TGCGCCAGCAGCCAAGAAGGGCTAGCGCCCAACAATGAGCAGTTCTTC.

A remark on this clonotype: Relative to the germline gene, one junction end is altered; a read error may explain this. The rearrangement joins TRBV4-1 to TRBJ1-1, with D maybe TRBD1 (6 bases). The CDR3 runs to 15 residues. Germline CDR1 reads MGHRA; CDR2 reads YSYEKL. The CDR3 DNA follows: TGCGCCAGCGGCCAACGTGGACAGTTCTTCACTGAAGCTTTCTTT. It encodes CASGQRGQFFTEAFF.

Concerning this clonotype: Germline and junction disagree at one end, which may indicate a read error. The V call is TRBV28, the J call TRBJ2-7, with 7 positions matching TRBD1. The CDR3 runs 14 residues. The germline gives CDR1 MDHEN, CDR2 SYDVKM. Here the CDR3 reads CAGRLGQEMGEQYF. In DNA, the CDR3 is TGTGCCGGCAGACTCGGACAGGAGATGGGCGAGCAGTACTTC.

The chain links TRBV6-2 or TRBV6-3 to TRBJ2-5; TRBD1 matches at 9 bases. Germline V CDR1 and CDR2: MNHEY, SVGEGT. With V trimmed by 4 bases and J by 4 bases, 4 bases remained unmatched. The CDR3 spans 14 residues. The CDR3 DNA reads as TGTGCCAGCAGTTCAAACAGGGGGCGAGAGACCCAGTACTTC. It translates to CASSSNRGRETQYF.

This chain joins TRBV28 and TRBJ1-2; D is unclear. CDR1 and CDR2 from the germline V gene are MDHEN and SYDVKM. V lost 6 bases and J lost 2, with 13 bases in between. The CDR3 is made up of 14 amino acids. CDR3 amino acids: CASSEGLSNYGYTF. The CDR3 bases are TGTGCCAGCAGCGAAGGGTTGTCGAACTATGGCTACACCTTC.

This sequence joins TRBV7-2 and TRBJ1-2; D is unclear. With 2 bases removed from V and 8 bases from J, the gap between germline ends came to 12 bases. The germline V gene encodes CDR1 SGHTA and CDR2 FQGNSA. This CDR3 is 13 amino acids long. In DNA, the CDR3 is TGTGCCAGCAGCTTAAGAGGCTCGCTCGGCTACACCTTC. Translation: CASSLRGSLGYTF.

The chain carries TRBV7-8 and TRBJ1-5; D not resolved. Trimming shortened V by 1 base and J by 7 bases, and 17 bases separated the two germline ends. This CDR3 is built from 16 residues. Germline assignment: CDR1 SGHVS and CDR2 FQNEAQ. For the CDR3, the DNA is TGTGCCAGCAGCTTAGTCCCCCGCGGGCAACCCCAGCCCCAGCATTTT. It codes for CASSLVPRGQPQPQHF.

Many counts were recorded for this clonotype. J is TRBJ2-2 and V is TRBV6-4; D is ambiguous. Germline CDR1 and CDR2: MRHNA and SNTAGT. The CDR3 runs to 13 residues. V was shortened by 2 bases and J by 3 bases, with 4 bases between the two germline ends. CDR3: CASSDGDTGELFF. CDR3 in DNA: TGTGCCAGCAGTGACGGGGACACCGGGGAGCTGTTTTTT.

The chain combines TRBV6-1 with TRBJ1-3; a possible D gene is TRBD1 (6 bases). Trimming removed 11 bases at V and 4 bases at J, with 18 bases between. The germline CDR1 and CDR2 sequences are MNHNS and SASEGT. The CDR3 is 14 residues long. CDR3 nucleotides: TGTGCCGGAAGACCTCCAGGGGCGGGAAACACCATATATTTT. Amino acids: CAGRPPGAGNTIYF.

The chain employs TRBV20-1 and TRBJ2-7; TRBD1 or TRBD2 may be the D gene (5 bases each). The CDR3 runs to 17 residues. V lost 6 bases and J 0 bases, leaving 24 bases between the germline ends. Per the germline V gene, CDR1 is DFQATT and CDR2 is SNEGSKA (reference sequence). In DNA, the CDR3 is TGCAGTGCCCCCGCGAGGGGCCGCAAACTTAGCTCCTACGAGCAGTACTTC. This sequence encodes CSAPARGRKLSSYEQYF.

This clonotype was observed a handful of times. The junction departs from the called germline gene at one end, perhaps through a read error. This chain connects TRBV5-1 to TRBJ1-1, with D possibly matching TRBD1 (5 bases). This CDR3 has 12 residues. Germline CDR1 SGHRS, CDR2 YFSETQ. The CDR3 DNA sequence: TGTGCCAGCAGCCGGGGAGACAGCGAAGCTTTCTTT. Translated, it gives CASSRGDSEAFF.

About this clonotype itself: Germline is not matched at one junction end, which may reflect a read error. Here the CDR3 DNA reads TGTGCCCGCAGCTCCCGACAGGGGGCAGGAGAGACCCAGTACTTC. It codes for CARSSRQGAGETQYF. The chain has TRBV7-3 and TRBJ2-7; 10 bases align to TRBD1. The J call is uncertain, as TRBJ2-5 better fits the DNA end. Germline loops: CDR1 SGHTA, CDR2 FQGTGA. The CDR3 covers 15 residues.

The gene calls are TRBV4-2 and TRBJ2-1; D is unresolved. Per germline, CDR1 LGHNA and CDR2 YNFKEQ. Trimming stripped 2 bases from V and 10 bases from J, with 9 bases between. This CDR3 region has 12 residues. The CDR3 nucleotides read TGTGCCAGCAGCCAACCCAACTACGAGCAGTTCTTC. Translation: CASSQPNYEQFF.

This chain joins TRBV12-3 or TRBV12-4 and TRBJ1-1; D remains unclear. The CDR3 consists of 13 residues. V was trimmed by 7 bases and J by 6 bases, leaving 15 bases between them. The CDR3 region is CASTGAGWAEAFF. As DNA, the CDR3 is TGTGCCAGCACCGGTGCGGGTTGGGCTGAAGCTTTCTTT.

The chain recombines TRBV11-1 with TRBJ2-2; D perhaps matches TRBD1 (5 bases). Germline CDR1 is SGHAT and CDR2 is FQDESV (reference sequence). The length of the CDR3 is 15 residues. V lost 5 bases and J 5 bases, leaving 15 bases between the germline ends. CDR3 in amino acids: CASSADSRGTGELFF. Here the CDR3 DNA reads TGTGCCAGCAGCGCCGACTCAAGGGGTACCGGGGAGCTGTTTTTT.

About this clonotype itself: The junction departs from germline at one end; a sequencing error may be responsible. The chain carries TRBV15 and TRBJ2-1, with TRBD2 matching 7 bases. Germline CDR1 LNHNV, CDR2 YYDKDF (reference sequence). This CDR3 is 15 amino acids long. The CDR3, as DNA: TGTGCCTCCAGCAGAGCGGGGATGCCCGGCAATGAGCAGTTCTTC. Its protein product is CASSRAGMPGNEQFF. The full variable domain, completed using reference TRBV15 and TRBJ2-1, is DAMVIQNPRYQVTQFGKPVTLSCSQTLNHNVMYWYQQKSSQAPKLLFHYYDKDFNNEADTPDNFQSRRPNTSFCFLDIRSPGLGDTAMYLCASSRAGMPGNEQFFGPGTRLTVL.